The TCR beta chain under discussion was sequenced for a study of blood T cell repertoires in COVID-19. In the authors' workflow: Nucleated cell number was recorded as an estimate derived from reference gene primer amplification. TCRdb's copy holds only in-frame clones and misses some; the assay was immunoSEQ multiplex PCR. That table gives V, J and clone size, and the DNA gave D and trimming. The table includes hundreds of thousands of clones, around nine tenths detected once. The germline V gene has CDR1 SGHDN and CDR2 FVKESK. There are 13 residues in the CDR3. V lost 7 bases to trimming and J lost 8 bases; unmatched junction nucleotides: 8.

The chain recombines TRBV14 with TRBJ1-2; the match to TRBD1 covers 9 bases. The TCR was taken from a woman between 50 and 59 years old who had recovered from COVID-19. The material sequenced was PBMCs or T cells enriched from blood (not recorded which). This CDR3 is CASTAGTGRGYTF. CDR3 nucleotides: TGTGCCAGCACCGCTGGGACAGGGAGAGGCTACACCTTC.